This TCR beta chain stems from a study of shared clonotypes between healthy human individuals. Assay: immunoSEQ multiplex PCR; the TCRdb copy retains only in-frame clones and omits some. The sample lists 2,500,000 or so clones; 90% to 95% were seen once. Germline loops: CDR1 MNHNS, CDR2 SASEGT. The CDR3 is 14 amino acids. Trimming stripped 2 bases from V and 9 bases from J, with 14 bases between. This clone was picked up one time. This TCR was sampled from a man aged 18 to 29 in good health. Some clones in this sample may be carry-over from other donors' samples. The sequenced sample was naive CD4+ T cells from PBMCs. Subset denoted: CD45RA+ positively selected. The chain uses TRBV6-1 and TRBJ2-4, with D perhaps being TRBD1 or TRBD2 (6 bases each). The CDR3 loop is CASSEIGGRGIQYF. CDR3 bases: TGTGCCAGCAGTGAAATCGGGGGCCGGGGCATTCAGTACTTC.